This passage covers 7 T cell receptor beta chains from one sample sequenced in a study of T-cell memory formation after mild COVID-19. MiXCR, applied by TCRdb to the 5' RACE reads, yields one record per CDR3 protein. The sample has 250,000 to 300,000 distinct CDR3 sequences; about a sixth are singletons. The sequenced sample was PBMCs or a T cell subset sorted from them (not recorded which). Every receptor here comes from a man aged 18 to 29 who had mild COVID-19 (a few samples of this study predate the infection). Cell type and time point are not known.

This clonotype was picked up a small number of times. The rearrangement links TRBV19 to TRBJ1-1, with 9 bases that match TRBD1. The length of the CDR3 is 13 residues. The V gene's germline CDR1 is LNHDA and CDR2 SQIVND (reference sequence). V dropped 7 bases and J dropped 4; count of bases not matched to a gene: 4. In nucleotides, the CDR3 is TGTGCCAGTACCGCGGACAGGGGCACTGAAGCTTTCTTT. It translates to CASTADRGTEAFF.

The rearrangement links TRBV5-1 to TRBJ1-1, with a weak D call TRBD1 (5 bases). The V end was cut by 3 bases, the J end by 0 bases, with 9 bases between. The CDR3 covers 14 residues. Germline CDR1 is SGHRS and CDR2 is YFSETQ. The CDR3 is CASSSAGMNTEAFF. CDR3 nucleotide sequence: TGCGCCAGCAGCTCGGCAGGGATGAACACTGAAGCTTTCTTT.

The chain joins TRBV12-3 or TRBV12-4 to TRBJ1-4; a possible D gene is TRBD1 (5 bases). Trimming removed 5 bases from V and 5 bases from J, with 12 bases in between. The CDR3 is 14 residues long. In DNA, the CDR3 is TGTGCCAGCAGTCCAGGGTTAGGGAATGAAAAACTGTTTTTT. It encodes CASSPGLGNEKLFF.

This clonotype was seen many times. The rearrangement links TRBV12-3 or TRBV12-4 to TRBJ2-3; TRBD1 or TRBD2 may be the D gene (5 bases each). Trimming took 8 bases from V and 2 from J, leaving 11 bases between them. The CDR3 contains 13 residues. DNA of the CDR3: TGTGCCAGCCGCCGGGGCCACACAGATACGCAGTATTTT. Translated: CASRRGHTDTQYF.

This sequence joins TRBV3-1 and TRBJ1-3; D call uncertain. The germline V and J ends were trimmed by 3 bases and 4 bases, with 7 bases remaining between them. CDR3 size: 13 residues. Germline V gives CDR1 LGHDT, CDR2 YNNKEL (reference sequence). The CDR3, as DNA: TGTGCCAGCAGCCAGAGCTTCGGAAACACCATATATTTT. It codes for CASSQSFGNTIYF.

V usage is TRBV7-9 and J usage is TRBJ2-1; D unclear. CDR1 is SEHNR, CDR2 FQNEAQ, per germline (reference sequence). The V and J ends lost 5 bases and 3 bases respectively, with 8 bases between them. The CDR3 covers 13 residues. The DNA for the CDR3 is TGTGCCAGCAGCGCGGAGTACTACAATGAGCAGTTCTTC. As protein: CASSAEYYNEQFF.

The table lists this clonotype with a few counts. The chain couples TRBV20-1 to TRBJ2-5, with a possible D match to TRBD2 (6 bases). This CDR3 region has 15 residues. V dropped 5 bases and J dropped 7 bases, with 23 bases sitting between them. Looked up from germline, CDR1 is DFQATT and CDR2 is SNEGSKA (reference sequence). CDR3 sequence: CSARTGGTQDLTQYF. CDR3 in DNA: TGCAGTGCTCGGACTGGGGGGACGCAAGATTTGACCCAGTACTTC.